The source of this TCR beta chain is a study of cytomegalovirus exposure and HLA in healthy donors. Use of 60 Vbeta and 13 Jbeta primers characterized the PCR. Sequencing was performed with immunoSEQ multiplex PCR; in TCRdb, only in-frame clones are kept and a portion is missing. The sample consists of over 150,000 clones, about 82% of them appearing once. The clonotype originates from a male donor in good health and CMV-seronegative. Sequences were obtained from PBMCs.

The CDR3 region has the DNA TGCGCCAGCAGCTTGCATGGAGGGAACTATGGCTACACCTTC. Translating gives CASSLHGGNYGYTF. This chain uses TRBV5-1 with TRBJ1-2, with D uncertain. V lost 1 base and J 2 bases, leaving 9 bases between the germline ends. CDR3 length: 14 residues. Germline V gene data show CDR1 as SGHRS and CDR2 as YFSETQ.